A selection of T cell receptor beta chains follows, all from one sample in a study of cytomegalovirus exposure and HLA in healthy donors. Profiling relied on immunoSEQ multiplex PCR, and the TCRdb table lists in-frame clones only, not all of them. Among about 130,000 clones listed, 75% to 90% were seen once. Input material: PBMCs. These receptors were collected from a woman between 40 and 55 years old in good health and CMV-seropositive. The CDR3 runs from the conserved cysteine through the conserved F or W. D genes are given only for firm matches. Only some rows state a clone size, as once, few, many or a class for expanded clones.

>once|TRBV10-2|TRBJ1-1|-
TGCGCCAGCAGTCAGGGGTCGAACACTGAAGCTTTCTTT
CASSQGSNTEAFF
>-|TRBV5-8|TRBJ2-1|TRBD2
TGTGCCAGCAGCCCCGCGGGACTAGCGGGGTACAATGAGCAGTTCTTC
CASSPAGLAGYNEQFF
>-|TRBV30|TRBJ1-2|TRBD1
TGTGCCTGGAGCCGAGACGGGACAGCATATGACACCTTC
CAWSRDGTAYDTF
>-|TRBV28|TRBJ2-1|-
TGTGCCAGCAGTTTCGGGGGGCAGAATGAGCAGTTCTTC
CASSFGGQNEQFF
>few|TRBV5-1|TRBJ1-1|-
TGCGCCAGCAGCCCAGGACATTCCACTGAAGCTTTCTTT
CASSPGHSTEAFF
>-|TRBV30|TRBJ1-5|-
TGTGCCTGGATGGCGAATGCAGGAAGAAATCAGCCCCAGCATTTT
CAWMANAGRNQPQHF
>-|TRBV9|TRBJ1-3|-
TGTGCCAGCAGCGTAGGGGCAGGGACTGGAAACACCATATATTTT
CASSVGAGTGNTIYF
>few|TRBV5-1|TRBJ2-5|TRBD2
TGCGCCAGCAGCTTTTCGAAGACTAGCGTAGCCCAAGAGACCCAGTACTTC
CASSFSKTSVAQETQYF
>-|TRBV6-5|TRBJ1-1|-
TGTGCCAGCAACCCACCACAGGGTAACACTGAAGCTTTCTTT
CASNPPQGNTEAFF
>-|TRBV10-1|TRBJ2-3|-
TGCGCCAGCAGTGCCGGGGATGAGATAGATACGCAGTATTTT
CASSAGDEIDTQYF
>-|TRBV28|TRBJ2-5|TRBD2
TGTGCCAGCAGTCCGTTAGCGGGAGGTGCAAGGGAGACCCAGTACTTC
CASSPLAGGARETQYF
>-|TRBV5-4|TRBJ1-3|-
TGTGCCAGCAGCCTGGGGGGGCCCGGAAACACCATATATTTT
CASSLGGPGNTIYF
>-|TRBV9|TRBJ2-1|-
TGTGCCAGCAGCGTAGGGCCGGGGGAGCAGTTCTTC
CASSVGPGEQFF
>once|TRBV5-1|TRBJ1-1|TRBD1
TGCGCCAGCAGCTTTGGGACAGGTACTGAAGCTTTCTTT
CASSFGTGTEAFF
>-|TRBV28|TRBJ2-1|TRBD2
TGTGCCAGCAGTTTTCCCAAGAGCGGGGGGCGGTACAATGAGCAGTTCTTC
CASSFPKSGGRYNEQFF
>once|TRBV7-2|TRBJ2-3|TRBD2
TGTGCCAGCAGCCCGGGGGGTACAGATACGCAGTATTTT
CASSPGGTDTQYF
>-|TRBV5-6|TRBJ1-1|-
TGTGCCAGCAGCTTGGTGGGACACCTAAACACTGAAGCTTTCTTT
CASSLVGHLNTEAFF
>-|TRBV11-2|TRBJ1-2|-
TGTGCCAGCAGCTCCAGTCGGGGGGGCAGGGAATCTAACTATGGCTACACCTTC
CASSSSRGGRESNYGYTF
>-|TRBV11-2|TRBJ1-2|TRBD1
TGTGCCAGCAGCTTGGACCAGACAGGGCCCTATGGCTACACCTTC
CASSLDQTGPYGYTF
>-|TRBV5-6|TRBJ2-1|TRBD2
TGTGCCAGCAGCTCCCCTTTAGCGGGGGTTAACAATGAGCAGTTCTTC
CASSSPLAGVNNEQFF
>-|TRBV4-2|TRBJ1-5|TRBD1
TGTGCCAGCAGCCACGGACAGGGTAATCAGCCCCAGCATTTT
CASSHGQGNQPQHF
>-|TRBV7-2|TRBJ2-7|TRBD2
TGTGCCAGCAGCTCCGGCGGGGGGAGAGGGTACGAGCAGTACTTC
CASSSGGGRGYEQYF
>-|TRBV5-5|TRBJ2-7|TRBD1
TGTGCCAGCAGCTTGGGCGAGGGGGCGAGGGGAAAGTACTTC
CASSLGEGARGKYF
>-|TRBV27|TRBJ1-1|TRBD1
TGTGCCAGCAGTTCTAGGACAGGGCGCAACACTGAAGCTTTCTTT
CASSSRTGRNTEAFF
>-|TRBV7-2|TRBJ2-3|-
TGTGCCAGCAGCCCAGGACTTTCAGATACGCAGTATTTT
CASSPGLSDTQYF
>-|TRBV5-5|TRBJ1-5|TRBD1
TGTGCCAGCAGCTCTAGACAGGGGCATCAGCCCCAGCATTTT
CASSSRQGHQPQHF
>few|TRBV7-8|TRBJ1-1|-
TGTGCCAGCAGCTCTTTGGGGGGCACTGAAGCTTTCTTT
CASSSLGGTEAFF
>-|TRBV5-1|TRBJ2-3|-
TGCGCCAGCAGCTTGGACAGGGAAGCAGATACGCAGTATTTT
CASSLDREADTQYF
>-|TRBV11-3|TRBJ2-5|TRBD2
TGTGCCAGCAGCCTAGGGGGGGGACTAGCGGGGGTGCCACAAGAGACCCAGTACTTC
CASSLGGGLAGVPQETQYF
>once|TRBV10-3|TRBJ2-3|TRBD2
TGTGCGACCGGGGGGTCAACAGATACGCAGTATTTT
CATGGSTDTQYF
>few|TRBV10-3|TRBJ1-1|-
TGTGCCATCAGTGAGTCGACAGACAGCCGAAACACTGAAGCTTTCTTT
CAISESTDSRNTEAFF
>-|TRBV4-3|TRBJ1-1|-
TGCGCCAGCAGCCAAGAGCTTCCTGAAGGGCGGCGGGACTGGAACACTGAAGCTTTCTTT
CASSQELPEGRRDWNTEAFF
>-|TRBV27|TRBJ2-7|-
TGTGCCAGCAGCCTAAATCTCTACGAGCAGTACTTC
CASSLNLYEQYF
>-|TRBV6-5|TRBJ2-7|-
TGTGCCAGCACCAAACGACAGATCCCTGGCGAGCAGTACTTC
CASTKRQIPGEQYF
>-|TRBV7-3|TRBJ2-2|TRBD2
TGTGCCAGCAGCTCAGGACTAGCTGGCGGGGAGCTGTTTTTT
CASSSGLAGGELFF
>-|TRBV4-2|TRBJ1-2|-
TGTGCCAGCAGCCAAGATGGGTCAGGAAACTATGGCTACACCTTC
CASSQDGSGNYGYTF
>few|TRBV10-2|TRBJ2-5|-
TGCGCCAGCAGTGCGGGAGAGACCCAGTACTTC
CASSAGETQYF
>-|TRBV29-1|TRBJ2-1|-
TGCAGCGTTGATTCGGCGCACGGGGGCAATGAGCAGTTCTTC
CSVDSAHGGNEQFF
>few|TRBV7-2|TRBJ2-7|-
TGTGCCAGCAGCCGAGGGACAACCGTCTACGAGCAGTACTTC
CASSRGTTVYEQYF
>-|TRBV14|TRBJ2-7|-
TGTGCCAGCAGCCAAGATTCTCCCTACGAGCAGTACTTC
CASSQDSPYEQYF
>-|TRBV5-6|TRBJ2-7|-
TGTGCCAGCAGCTCTGATGTGCGGGGCGAGCAGTACTTC
CASSSDVRGEQYF
>few|TRBV7-9|TRBJ1-1|-
TGTGCCAGCAGCTTAACCGGGACAACTGAAGCTTTCTTT
CASSLTGTTEAFF
>-|TRBV7-9|TRBJ2-7|TRBD2
TGTGCCAGCAGCTTCCCAGCGGGAGGGCCTGGGGGGCAGTACTTC
CASSFPAGGPGGQYF
>-|TRBV5-4|TRBJ1-5|TRBD1
TGTGCCAGCAGCTTGAGGGACAGGGGAAACAATCAGCCCCAGCATTTT
CASSLRDRGNNQPQHF
>-|TRBV20-1|TRBJ2-7|-
TGCAGTGCCACCTTCGGGTGCGAGCAGTACTTC
CSATFGCEQYF
>-|TRBV28|TRBJ1-4|-
TGTGCCAGCAGTTTAATCAGTAATGAAAAACTGTTTTTT
CASSLISNEKLFF
>-|TRBV11-2|TRBJ1-3|TRBD1
TGTGCCAGCAGCTTACCGGGACAGGGACAATGGGCTGGAAACACCATATATTTT
CASSLPGQGQWAGNTIYF
>few|TRBV11-2|TRBJ1-3|-
TGTGCCAGCAGCTCACTCAAGGACAGTCCAGGCTCTGGAAACACCATATATTTT
CASSSLKDSPGSGNTIYF
>-|TRBV29-1|TRBJ2-7|-
TGCAGCGTTGAAATCGCCAGGGAAGATTGGAGCTCCTACGAGCAGTACTTC
CSVEIAREDWSSYEQYF
>-|TRBV14|TRBJ2-3|-
TGTGCCAGCAGCCATGTCGTCACAGATACGCAGTATTTT
CASSHVVTDTQYF
>-|TRBV6-5|TRBJ2-7|TRBD2
TGTGCCAGCAGACTGACTAGCGTGTGGAACGAGCAGTACTTC
CASRLTSVWNEQYF
>-|TRBV5-1|TRBJ2-5|TRBD1
TGCGCCAGCAGCTTGATTGGGACAGCCAATCAAGAGACCCAGTACTTC
CASSLIGTANQETQYF
>-|TRBV2|TRBJ2-1|TRBD2
TGTGCCAGCACCGGGACTAGCGGGAACGGGGGGCAGTTCTTC
CASTGTSGNGGQFF